A selection of T cell receptor beta chains follows, all from one sample in a study of blood T cells in healthy people across ages. Using its own MiXCR run on the 5' RACE reads, TCRdb lists one record per CDR3 protein. The sample has about 800,000 distinct CDR3 sequences, just under 25% seen once. This same sample was also taken into another study, of T cells of mothers and their children.

Input material: blood. The receptors stem from a boy younger than 18 in good health. CDR3s leave out the opening cysteine and the closing phenylalanine or tryptophan.

TRBJ2-1	TRBV7-8	ASSLGGGSLSYNEQF
TRBJ2-6	TRBV12-3/TRBV12-4	ASSSAGTGGSGANVLT
TRBJ1-1	TRBV4-3	ASSQVSGQGYGAEAF
TRBJ2-3	TRBV7-2	ASSLGWGRSTDTQY
TRBJ2-7	TRBV5-1	ASSRDRNYYEQY
TRBJ1-4	TRBV25-1	ASSELVLVGNEKLF
TRBJ1-1	TRBV6-2/TRBV6-3	ASSYGRVTEAF
TRBJ2-3	TRBV5-1	ASSGDLAAAGDTQY
TRBJ2-3	TRBV4-3	ASSQDALGLAGPDTQY
TRBJ2-1	TRBV29-1	SVEDERSNEQF
TRBJ2-7	TRBV11-2	ASSLDIHCGLCEQY
TRBJ2-5	TRBV14	ASSQANSGSYETQY
TRBJ1-1	TRBV2	ASSYTEAF
TRBJ2-7	TRBV5-1	ASSLSRELPYEQY
TRBJ2-2	TRBV5-8	ASSLRRAGANTGELF
TRBJ2-3	TRBV29-1	SVVAGGSDTQY
TRBJ1-1	TRBV15	ATSLHLNTEAF
TRBJ2-2	TRBV29-1	STSSGSPNTGELF
TRBJ2-5	TRBV4-3	ASSQNPPNSGQETQY
TRBJ1-2	TRBV28	ASSSPDIPWTHGYT
TRBJ2-5	TRBV20-1	SARDMDETQY
TRBJ2-1	TRBV5-1	ASTGQGAYSYNEQF
TRBJ2-5	TRBV5-5	ASRLTATSGETQY
TRBJ2-5	TRBV5-1	ASSVQTGSQETQY
TRBJ2-2	TRBV6-1	ASRKGYSNTGELF
TRBJ2-3	TRBV18	ASSPPSSGGRTDTQY
-	TRBV12-3/TRBV12-4	ASSFGRTPPNEQF
TRBJ1-4	TRBV29-1	SVIGQDNEKLF
TRBJ2-3	TRBV27	ASSPLSGDTQY
TRBJ1-1	TRBV4-3	ASSREGGRLNTEAF
TRBJ2-7	TRBV18	ASSPGTGGRYEQC
-	TRBV20-1	SASQRGLAETQY
TRBJ1-1	TRBV6-2/TRBV6-3	ASSYSSINTEAF
TRBJ2-7	TRBV28	ASKGGVPYEQY
TRBJ2-7	TRBV2	ASGGLSSYEQY
TRBJ2-3	TRBV20-1	SAATDTQY
TRBJ2-5	TRBV20-1	SAPGLAGVETQY
TRBJ1-2	TRBV5-1	ASSLGRDMATT
TRBJ2-1	TRBV5-1	ASRKDRSYNEQF
TRBJ2-5	TRBV11-2	ASSQFRQINQETQY
TRBJ2-1	TRBV27	ASSLSLAGSHNEQF
TRBJ1-5	TRBV7-6	ASSLGPDSNQPQH
TRBJ2-6	TRBV12-5	ASGMSGRGPNSGANVLT
TRBJ2-7	TRBV20-1	SATRTSGSRIHEQY
TRBJ1-2	TRBV9	ASSPPAGSWYGYT
TRBJ1-2	TRBV28	ASSSGTQDGYT